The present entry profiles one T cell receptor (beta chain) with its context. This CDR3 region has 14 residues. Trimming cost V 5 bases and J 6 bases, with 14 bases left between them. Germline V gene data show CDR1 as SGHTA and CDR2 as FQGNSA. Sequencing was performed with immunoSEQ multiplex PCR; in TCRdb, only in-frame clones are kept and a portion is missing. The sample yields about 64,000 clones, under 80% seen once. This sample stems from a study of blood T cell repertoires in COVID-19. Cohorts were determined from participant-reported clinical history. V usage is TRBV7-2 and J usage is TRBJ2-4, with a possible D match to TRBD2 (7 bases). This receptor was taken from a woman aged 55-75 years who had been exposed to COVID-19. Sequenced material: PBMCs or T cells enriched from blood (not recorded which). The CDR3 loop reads CASSPQGGGNIQYF. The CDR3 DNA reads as TGTGCCAGCAGCCCCCAGGGAGGGGGAAACATTCAGTACTTC.